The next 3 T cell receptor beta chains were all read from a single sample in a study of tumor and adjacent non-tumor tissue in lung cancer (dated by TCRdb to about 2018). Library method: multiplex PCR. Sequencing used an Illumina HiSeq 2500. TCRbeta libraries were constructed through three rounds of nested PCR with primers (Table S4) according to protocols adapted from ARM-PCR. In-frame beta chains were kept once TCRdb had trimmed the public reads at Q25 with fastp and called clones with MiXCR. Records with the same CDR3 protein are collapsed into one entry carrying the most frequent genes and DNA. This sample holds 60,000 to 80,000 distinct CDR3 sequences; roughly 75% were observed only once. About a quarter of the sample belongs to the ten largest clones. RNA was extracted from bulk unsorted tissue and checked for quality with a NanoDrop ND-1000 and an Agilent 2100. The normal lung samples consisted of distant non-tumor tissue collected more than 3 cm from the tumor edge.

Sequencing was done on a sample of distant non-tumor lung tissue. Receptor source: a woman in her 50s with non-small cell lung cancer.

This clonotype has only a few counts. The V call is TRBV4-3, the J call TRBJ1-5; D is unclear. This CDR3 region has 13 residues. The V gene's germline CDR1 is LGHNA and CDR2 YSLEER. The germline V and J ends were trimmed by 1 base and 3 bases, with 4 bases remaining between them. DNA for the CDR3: TGCGCCAGCAGCCAAGGATTCAATCAGCCCCAGCATTTT. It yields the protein CASSQGFNQPQHF.

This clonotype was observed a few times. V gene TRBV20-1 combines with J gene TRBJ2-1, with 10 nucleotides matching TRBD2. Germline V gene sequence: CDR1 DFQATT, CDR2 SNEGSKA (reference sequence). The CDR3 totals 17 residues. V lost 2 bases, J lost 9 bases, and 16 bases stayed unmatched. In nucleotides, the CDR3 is TGCAGTGCTAGATTACCCCCAGCGGGAGGGGGTCGGATTGAGCAGTTCTTC. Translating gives CSARLPPAGGGRIEQFF.

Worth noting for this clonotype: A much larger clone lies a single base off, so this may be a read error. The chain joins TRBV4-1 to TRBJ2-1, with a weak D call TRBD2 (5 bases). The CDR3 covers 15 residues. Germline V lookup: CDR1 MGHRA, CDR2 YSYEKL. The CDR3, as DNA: TGCGCCAACAGCCAAGATCCTGTGAGGGCGAATGAGCAGTTCTTC. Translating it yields CANSQDPVRANEQFF.